Listed here are 5 T cell receptor beta chains from one sample, sequenced in a study of CD8+CD57+ T cells in acquired aplastic anemia. The TCR beta profiling, which covered VDJ combination and CDR3 sequence, was carried out using genomic DNA as the template. TCRdb itself ran the reads through MiXCR, one entry per CDR3 protein. The sample gives 150,000 to 200,000 distinct CDR3 sequences, 70% to 80% of which show up once; around 45% is in the top ten. Those patients picked for sequencing had displayed CD8+CD57+ cell expansion on flow cytometry. Input material: sorted CD4+, CD8+, or CD8+CD57+ T cells (not recorded which) from PBMCs. The receptors shown here come from a human donor with aplastic anemia.

This clonotype was seen more than once but under ten times. As DNA, the CDR3 is TGTGCCACCAGCAGAGATGCGTTGGGTGAAGCTTTCTTT. Amino acids: CATSRDALGEAFF. The chain joins TRBV15 to TRBJ1-1; D is unclear. Germline assignment: CDR1 LNHNV and CDR2 YYDKDF (reference sequence). CDR3 length equals 13 residues. The V end lost 0 bases, the J end lost 7 bases, and 9 bases lay between the germline ends.

This chain joins TRBV7-8 and TRBJ2-1, with TRBD2 identical over 14 bases. The germline V gene encodes CDR1 SGHVS and CDR2 FQNEAQ. Trimming removed 5 bases from V and 10 bases from J; junction bases left unmatched: 10. The CDR3 is 16 residues long. CDR3 bases: TGTGCCAGCAGCATTTTACGACTAGCGGGGGGGGTGGAGCAGTTCTTC. Translating it yields CASSILRLAGGVEQFF.

V and J are TRBV2 and TRBJ1-6, with TRBD1 identical over 8 bases. After removal of 6 bases from V and 4 bases from J, the junction contained 8 bases not matched to a gene. Germline V gene sequence: CDR1 SNHLY, CDR2 FYNNEI. CDR3 length: 16 amino acids. CDR3 loop: CASRGDRNTYNSPLHF. In DNA, the CDR3 is TGTGCCAGCAGAGGGGACAGGAACACATATAATTCACCCCTCCACTTT.

J is TRBJ1-5 and V is TRBV7-9, with D hard to call. The CDR3 is made up of 15 amino acids. In germline, CDR1 is SEHNR, CDR2 FQNEAQ (reference sequence). Trimming removed 5 bases from V and 5 bases from J, with 16 bases in between. Here the CDR3 DNA reads TGTGCCAGCAGCCAAGGGATGGGTGGGGATCAGCCCCAGCATTTT. Protein product: CASSQGMGGDQPQHF.

This clonotype was recorded at least ten times. This chain connects TRBV27 to TRBJ2-5; TRBD1 aligns across 9 bases. The germline gives CDR1 MNHEY, CDR2 SMNVEV (reference sequence). J gave up 2 bases and V 5 bases, and 9 bases lay outside the gene matches. The CDR3 is 16 amino acids. DNA for the CDR3: TGTGCCAGCAGTAGGTGGGGGACAGGGCATCAAGAGACCCAGTACTTC. Translating gives CASSRWGTGHQETQYF.